What follows are 14 T cell receptor beta chains derived from one specimen sequenced in a study of beta chain features in type 1 diabetes. The study's findings and limits: Shortening of TCRB CDR3s, moderate but significant, appeared in all four CD4+ subsets of Type 1 diabetes patients.

The antigens of these receptors remain unknown. Isolated RNA was reverse transcribed in full, so expressed TCRB transcripts were sequenced. The protocol was immunoSEQ multiplex PCR, while the TCRdb copy is restricted to in-frame clones and leaves out a portion. The table has some 660,000 clones, over 13% seen once. The sequenced sample was naive CD4+ T cells from blood. These receptors came from a man younger than 35 with type 1 diabetes.

Regarding this clone: Other DNA sequences from this sample encode an identical CDR3 as well. The chain joins TRBV5-1 to TRBJ2-1; 12 nucleotides line up with TRBD2. The CDR3 runs 15 residues. The trim removed 2 bases at V and 7 bases at J, leaving 4 bases unmatched. Germline V lookup: CDR1 SGHRS, CDR2 YFSETQ. The CDR3: CASSFTSGGLNEQFF. CDR3 nucleotide sequence: TGCGCCAGCAGCTTTACTAGCGGGGGGTTAAATGAGCAGTTCTTC.

The chain combines TRBV30 with TRBJ2-1; D call uncertain. The CDR3 runs 14 residues. Germline V gives CDR1 GTSNPN, CDR2 SVGIG (reference sequence). V was shortened by 4 bases and J by 0 bases, with 10 bases between the two germline ends. The CDR3 sequence is CAWTPASSYNEQFF. The CDR3 nucleotides are TGTGCCTGGACCCCGGCGAGCTCCTACAATGAGCAGTTCTTC.

The chain carries TRBV5-1 and TRBJ2-4, with 7 bases lining up with TRBD1. V shed 3 bases, J shed 0 bases, and the junction held 15 bases outside the gene matches. The germline V gene has CDR1 SGHRS and CDR2 YFSETQ. The CDR3 runs 19 residues. The DNA of the CDR3 is TGCGCCAGCAGCTGGAACAGGGACAGTTTAACGCTAGCCAAAAACATTCAGTACTTC. Protein: CASSWNRDSLTLAKNIQYF.

The CDR3 is CASSLDRVEALYGYTF. For the CDR3, the DNA is TGTGCCAGCAGCTTAGATCGAGTCGAGGCCCTCTATGGCTACACCTTC. This chain uses TRBV7-2 with TRBJ1-2; D remains ambiguous. Germline V gene lookup returns CDR1 SGHTA and CDR2 FQGNSA. Trimming took off 1 base at V and 4 bases at J, with 16 bases between the two ends. The CDR3 is made up of 16 amino acids.

The chain joins TRBV30 to TRBJ2-1; no definite D call. The CDR3 spans 11 residues. The V and J ends lost 1 base and 11 bases respectively, with 9 bases between them. The V gene's germline CDR1 is GTSNPN and CDR2 SVGIG (reference sequence). The chain's CDR3 is CAWSGVGKQFF. The CDR3, as DNA: TGTGCCTGGAGTGGGGTGGGCAAGCAGTTCTTC.

This clone was detected a few times. The rearrangement links TRBV6-5 to TRBJ2-3; 7 bases map to TRBD2. The junction had 4 bases not matched to a gene; V was cut back by 5 bases and J by 2 bases. The CDR3 is 14 amino acids. CDR1 and CDR2 (germline): MNHEY, SVGAGI. The CDR3 sequence is CASSRLAVTDTQYF. The CDR3 DNA is TGTGCCAGCAGTCGACTAGCCGTCACAGATACGCAGTATTTT.

This clone was observed a handful of times. The gene calls are TRBV19 and TRBJ2-5; D gene ambiguous. From germline, CDR1 is LNHDA and CDR2 SQIVND (reference sequence). The CDR3 runs to 15 residues. Trimming took off 5 bases at V and 1 base at J, with 14 bases between the two ends. CDR3 loop: CASSPPGWFQETQYF. The CDR3 DNA reads TGTGCCAGTAGTCCTCCCGGTTGGTTCCAAGAGACCCAGTACTTC.

V usage is TRBV7-9 and J usage is TRBJ1-6, with D hard to call. V was clipped by 4 bases and J by 14 bases, with 18 bases between them. The germline gives CDR1 SEHNR, CDR2 FQNEAQ (reference sequence). This CDR3 contains 14 residues. In DNA, the CDR3 is TGTGCCAGCAGCTGGGTCTCCGTAGGGAGAACCCTCCACTTT. This sequence encodes CASSWVSVGRTLHF.

The genes are TRBV27 and TRBJ2-3; D remains unclear. Trimming stripped 7 bases from V and 2 bases from J, with 7 bases between. The CDR3 has 12 residues. From germline, CDR1 is MNHEY and CDR2 SMNVEV (reference sequence). The CDR3: CASKTFTDTQYF. The CDR3 nucleotides read TGTGCCAGCAAGACCTTCACAGATACGCAGTATTTT.

A few counts support this clone. The chain recombines TRBV25-1 with TRBJ1-6; 9 bases line up with TRBD1. Germline V gene data show CDR1 as MGHDK and CDR2 as SYGVNS. Unmatched junction bases numbered 6, after V lost 5 bases and J lost 7 bases. The CDR3 runs to 15 residues. CDR3 region: CASSNPGQGNSPLHF. For the CDR3, the DNA is TGTGCCAGCAGTAACCCCGGACAGGGGAATTCACCCCTCCACTTT. Filled out from reference TRBV25-1 and TRBJ1-6, the complete variable domain reads EADIYQTPRYLVIGTGKKITLECSQTMGHDKMYWYQQDPGMELHLIHYSYGVNSTEKGDLSSESTVSRIRTEHFPLTLESARPSHTSQYLCASSNPGQGNSPLHFGNGTRLTVT.

In this sample, this clone turned up a few times. The sample holds other DNA sequences that translate to the same CDR3. The rearrangement joins TRBV11-2 to TRBJ2-2; no definite D call. The V gene lost 1 base and the J gene lost 11 bases, with 8 bases spanning the gap. CDR1 SGHAT and CDR2 FQNNGV come from the germline V gene. The CDR3 spans 12 residues. CDR3 sequence reads: CASSLAAGELFF. The CDR3 DNA sequence: TGTGCCAGCAGCTTAGCAGCAGGCGAGCTGTTTTTT.

This clone has more than one count but fewer than ten. At the DNA level, this CDR3 is encoded by other sequences in the same sample as well. The chain uses TRBV29-1 and TRBJ1-2, with TRBD1 matching over 8 bases. V gave up 6 bases and J gave up 3 bases; unmatched junction bases: 0. This CDR3 is built from 11 residues. The germline V gene encodes CDR1 SQVTM and CDR2 ANQGSEA. The CDR3 sequence: CSVDRDYGYTF. CDR3 coding DNA: TGCAGCGTGGACAGGGACTATGGCTACACCTTC.

This chain connects TRBV5-1 to TRBJ2-6; possibly TRBD2 for D (6 bases). This CDR3 has 15 residues. Between the trimmed V and J ends, which lost 4 bases and 2 bases, there was a span of 10 bases. Germline V gene lookup returns CDR1 SGHRS and CDR2 YFSETQ. CDR3: CASSRGLTGANVLTF. Written as DNA, the CDR3 is TGCGCCAGCAGCCGGGGACTGACTGGGGCCAACGTCCTGACTTTC.

The J gene is TRBJ1-2, the V gene TRBV30; D gene uncertain. The V gene's germline CDR1 is GTSNPN and CDR2 SVGIG (reference sequence). CDR3 length equals 16 residues. The ends were cut back, 0 bases at V and 1 base at J, with 15 bases in the middle. The CDR3 is CAWSVPGGRINYGYTF. Written as DNA, the CDR3 is TGTGCCTGGAGTGTACCCGGTGGACGGATTAACTATGGCTACACCTTC. Full variable domain (outside the CDR3, taken from reference TRBV30 and TRBJ1-2): SQTIHQWPATLVQPVGSPLSLECTVEGTSNPNLYWYRQAAGRGLQLLFYSVGIGQISSEVPQNLSASRPQDRQFILSSKKLLLSDSGFYLCAWSVPGGRINYGYTFGSGTRLTVV.